A selection of T cell receptor beta chains follows, all from one sample in a study of identifying expanded T cells in peripheral blood. The data were produced by immunoSEQ multiplex PCR, yet TCRdb's version contains in-frame clones alone and is incomplete. This table holds about 58,000 clones, about four fifths found once. The sample consisted of blood. The receptor source for this set is a person aged 18 to 70 in good health. CDR3s include the opening cysteine and the closing phenylalanine or tryptophan. A D gene is named only where the DNA matches it firmly. Part of the rows lack a size; the others show once, few, many or a class for expanded clones.

v_call	clone_size	j_call	d_call	cdr3_aa	cdr3_nt
TRBV4-3	many	TRBJ1-5	.	CASSQELSVNQPQHF	TGCGCCAGCAGCCAAGAGTTGTCAGTCAATCAGCCCCAGCATTTT
TRBV7-9	.	TRBJ2-6	.	CASSVQGSGANVLTF	TGTGCCAGCAGCGTACAGGGCTCTGGGGCCAACGTCCTGACTTTC
TRBV19	.	TRBJ2-7	.	CASSPSTYGYEQYF	TGTGCCAGTAGTCCATCGACATACGGTTACGAGCAGTACTTC
TRBV10-3	once	TRBJ1-1	TRBD1	CAISGGTGATEAFF	TGTGCCATCAGTGGCGGGACAGGGGCTACTGAAGCTTTCTTT
TRBV30	.	TRBJ2-6	.	CAWSVPGSGANVLTF	TGTGCCTGGAGTGTACCAGGGTCTGGGGCCAACGTCCTGACTTTC
TRBV2	.	TRBJ1-4	TRBD1	CASRDGTGVTNEKLFF	TGTGCCAGCAGGGACGGGACAGGGGTTACTAATGAAAAACTGTTTTTT
TRBV5-1	.	TRBJ1-2	.	CASSPALKNYGYTF	TGCGCCAGCAGCCCAGCGCTTAAAAACTATGGCTACACCTTC
TRBV7-3	.	TRBJ1-1	.	CASSSGGNTEAFF	TGTGCCAGCAGTTCCGGAGGGAACACTGAAGCTTTCTTT
TRBV27	.	TRBJ2-5	TRBD2	CASSLSSRLAGFETQYF	TGTGCCAGCAGTTTGTCATCCCGACTAGCGGGGTTCGAGACCCAGTACTTC
TRBV11-2	.	TRBJ1-6	TRBD1	CASSRDRDSPLHF	TGTGCCAGCAGCCGGGACAGGGATTCACCCCTCCACTTT
TRBV5-1	few	TRBJ2-1	.	CASSGPSSYNEQFF	TGCGCCAGCAGCGGGCCGAGCTCCTACAATGAGCAGTTCTTC
TRBV6-6	.	TRBJ1-1	.	CATLLSGTEAFF	TGTGCCACACTACTGAGCGGGACTGAAGCTTTCTTT
TRBV11-2	.	TRBJ2-3	.	CASSPPRLSTDTQYF	TGTGCCAGCAGTCCACCGCGACTGAGCACAGATACGCAGTATTTT
TRBV5-4	.	TRBJ1-2	.	CASSTRQDIDGYTF	TGTGCCAGCAGCACCCGGCAGGACATTGATGGCTACACCTTC
TRBV9	.	TRBJ1-3	TRBD1	CASSTTGGSGNTIYF	TGTGCCAGCAGCACCACAGGGGGCTCTGGAAACACCATATATTTT
TRBV28	once	TRBJ2-7	TRBD1	CASAGQGIYEQYF	TGTGCCAGCGCGGGACAGGGGATCTACGAGCAGTACTTC
TRBV14	.	TRBJ2-1	TRBD1	CASSQVGTGLGNEQFF	TGTGCCAGCAGCCAAGTAGGGACAGGGTTGGGAAATGAGCAGTTCTTC
TRBV5-1	once	TRBJ1-2	.	CASSLGLLTNYGYTF	TGCGCCAGCAGCTTGGGACTCCTCACTAACTATGGCTACACCTTC
TRBV4-1	.	TRBJ1-1	.	CASTLGRMNTEAFF	TGCGCCAGCACGTTGGGACGGATGAACACTGAAGCTTTCTTT
TRBV19	.	TRBJ1-2	.	CASSIPSARYGYTF	TGTGCCAGTAGTATCCCGTCAGCTCGCTATGGCTACACCTTC
TRBV2	.	TRBJ1-6	.	CASRQGSSYNSPLHF	TGTGCCAGCAGACAGGGTTCCTCCTATAATTCACCCCTCCACTTT
TRBV5-1	once	TRBJ1-3	.	CASSLGPGADSGNTIYF	TGCGCCAGCAGCTTGGGGCCGGGGGCCGACTCTGGAAACACCATATATTTT
TRBV5-4	few	TRBJ1-2	.	CASSPRDTGYGYTF	TGTGCCAGCAGCCCGAGGGACACCGGTTATGGCTACACCTTC
TRBV2	few	TRBJ1-2	TRBD1	CASSEGQGVYTF	TGTGCCAGCAGCGAGGGACAGGGGGTCTACACCTTC
TRBV29-1	.	TRBJ1-4	TRBD1	CSVDTGGVGELFF	TGCAGCGTTGATACAGGGGGCGTTGGTGAACTGTTTTTT
TRBV19	.	TRBJ2-3	.	CASSIGQPSTDTQYF	TGTGCCAGTAGTATCGGACAGCCTAGCACAGATACGCAGTATTTT
TRBV5-1	.	TRBJ1-4	.	CASSPGLNEKLFF	TGCGCCAGCAGCCCGGGACTAAATGAAAAACTGTTTTTT
TRBV2	.	TRBJ1-5	.	CASSALGLSNQPQHF	TGTGCCAGCAGTGCCCTGGGGCTGAGCAATCAGCCCCAGCATTTT
TRBV7-3	many	TRBJ2-7	.	CASSHRSYEQYF	TGTGCCAGCAGCCACAGGTCCTACGAGCAGTACTTC
TRBV5-1	.	TRBJ2-1	.	CASSTDHADNEQFF	TGCGCCAGCAGCACGGACCACGCCGACAATGAGCAGTTCTTC
TRBV28	.	TRBJ2-1	.	CASRRALARDEQFF	TGTGCCAGCAGGAGGGCTCTAGCTCGGGATGAGCAGTTCTTC
TRBV19	few	TRBJ1-2	.	CASTPDSHSYGYTF	TGTGCCAGTACCCCGGACAGTCATTCCTATGGCTACACCTTC
TRBV2	.	TRBJ2-3	.	CASRGGGRSTDTQYF	TGTGCCAGCAGGGGAGGGGGCCGTAGCACAGATACGCAGTATTTT
TRBV2	.	TRBJ1-4	.	CASRWTEATNEKLFF	TGTGCCAGCAGGTGGACGGAAGCAACTAATGAAAAACTGTTTTTT
TRBV7-2	.	TRBJ2-7	.	CASSLDGGEQYF	TGTGCCAGCAGCTTAGATGGAGGCGAGCAGTACTTC
TRBV5-6	.	TRBJ1-5	.	CASSLNIGEANQPQHF	TGTGCCAGCAGCTTGAACATCGGGGAGGCCAATCAGCCCCAGCATTTT
TRBV9	.	TRBJ1-1	.	CASSASGTGMKAFF	TGTGCCAGCAGCGCCTCCGGGACCGGAATGAAAGCTTTCTTT
TRBV5-1	.	TRBJ1-1	.	CASSLGHELNTEAFF	TGCGCCAGCAGCTTGGGCCACGAACTGAACACTGAAGCTTTCTTT
TRBV5-8	.	TRBJ2-3	.	CASSLEKGQISTDTQYF	TGTGCCAGCAGCTTGGAAAAAGGACAGATTAGCACAGATACGCAGTATTTT
TRBV19	.	TRBJ1-4	.	CASRQPQRNEKLFF	TGTGCCAGTAGACAGCCCCAACGTAATGAAAAACTGTTTTTT
TRBV20-1	.	TRBJ2-1	.	CSAGGNEQFF	TGCAGTGCAGGGGGCAATGAGCAGTTCTTC
TRBV29-1	.	TRBJ1-4	.	CSVEPKGGSEKLFF	TGCAGCGTTGAACCAAAGGGGGGGAGCGAAAAACTGTTTTTT
TRBV18	once	TRBJ2-1	TRBD1	CASSSTGKEQFF	TGTGCCAGCTCATCGACAGGGAAAGAGCAGTTCTTC
TRBV6-1	few	TRBJ1-5	.	CASLAGYNQPQHF	TGTGCCAGCCTGGCAGGATACAATCAGCCCCAGCATTTT
TRBV6-1	.	TRBJ2-2	TRBD1	CAGQGWYTGELFF	TGTGCCGGACAGGGGTGGTACACCGGGGAGCTGTTTTTT
TRBV19	.	TRBJ2-3	TRBD2	CASSVTTAGTSGTDTQYF	TGTGCCAGTAGTGTCACCACTGCCGGGACTAGCGGCACAGATACGCAGTATTTT
TRBV6-5	.	TRBJ2-1	TRBD2	CASRTGGGRYNEQFF	TGTGCCAGCAGAACTGGCGGGGGACGCTACAATGAGCAGTTCTTC
TRBV4-3	.	TRBJ2-2	TRBD2	CASSQTGLAGDGGGELFF	TGCGCCAGCAGCCAAACGGGACTAGCGGGAGATGGGGGCGGGGAGCTGTTTTTT
TRBV6-5	.	TRBJ1-2	TRBD1	CASREGGTYGYTF	TGTGCCAGCAGGGAAGGGGGCACCTATGGCTACACCTTC
TRBV18	.	TRBJ1-1	TRBD1	CASSPGTGGLAFF	TGTGCCAGCTCACCGGGGACAGGGGGGCTCGCTTTCTTT
TRBV23-1	once	TRBJ1-1	.	CASEGHLNTEAFF	TGCGCCAGCGAGGGACACCTGAACACTGAAGCTTTCTTT
TRBV7-3	.	TRBJ2-3	.	CASSLAGSTDTQYF	TGTGCCAGCAGCTTAGCGGGGAGCACAGATACGCAGTATTTT
TRBV6-5	.	TRBJ2-7	TRBD1	CASSETGASYEQYF	TGTGCCAGCAGCGAGACAGGGGCGTCCTACGAGCAGTACTTC